Sequencing of this T cell receptor (beta chain) was carried out in a study of human T cells and chemical hapten exposure. Study results and caveats: TCRs at high frequency, those above 1 in 1000, did not change with DPC sensitization. Patch test score tracked positively with PT1 expanded TCR counts.

In germline, CDR1 is SGHAT, CDR2 FQDESV (reference sequence). With 5 bases clipped from V and 1 base from J, the junction kept 6 bases outside the gene matches. This CDR3 region has 16 residues. Time point here: pre-sensitization, week 0. Treatment indicated: therapeutic diphenylcyclopropenone sensitization with weekly scalp DPC. At every patch-test visit, blood was drawn before the patch test was applied. About this clonotype itself: The antigen remains unidentified.

TCRdb analysed the RACE reads with MiXCR anew, one entry per CDR3 protein. The data hold around 260,000 distinct CDR3 sequences, with over 8% observed a single time. Sequenced material: whole blood, taken in connection with sensitization to the hapten diphenylcyclopropenone (DPC). The chain recombines TRBV11-1 with TRBJ2-1; 9 bases are shared with TRBD1. The receptor's source is a woman between 40 and 50 years old with alopecia areata. Some clones in this sample may be carry-over from other donors' samples. The CDR3 protein is CASSATGTGSYNEQFF. In DNA, the CDR3 is TGTGCCAGCAGCGCCACCGGGACAGGGTCCTACAATGAGCAGTTCTTC.